This T cell receptor (beta chain) appears in the sequencing data of a study of lymphopenia after photon versus proton radiotherapy. This clone was seen once. The method was immunoSEQ multiplex PCR; TCRdb's version includes in-frame clones alone and lacks a portion of them. The table lists 55,000 to 85,000 clones, under 95% of them singletons. V was clipped by 3 bases and J by 5 bases, with 8 bases between them. The germline V gene encodes CDR1 SEHNR and CDR2 FQNEAQ (reference sequence). CDR3 length: 12 residues. J is TRBJ2-7 and V is TRBV7-9; tentative D call: TRBD2 (6 bases). The source of this sequence is a woman aged 40 to 50 with cholangiocarcinoma. Sample: peripheral blood, taken from a patient treated with photon-based radiotherapy. In DNA form, the CDR3 reads TGTGCCAGCAGCTTTTCGGGGGACGAGCAGTACTTC. The encoded protein is CASSFSGDEQYF.